Ten or more counts support the clone carrying this T cell receptor beta chain. Its target is not known. The sample comes from a study of neurological immune-mediated disorders. Findings and limits, study-wide: CDR3 amino acid sequences of expanded clones were not shared across subjects, a result suggesting private repertoires in all groups. The most TCR clonal expansion was seen in HTLV-1-associated myelopathy, and the least was seen in multiple sclerosis, which fell below healthy controls.

Per sequencing run, 15-18 subjects together gave over 200 million TCR-beta sequences. MiXCR, run by TCRdb on the 5' RACE reads, gives a single entry per CDR3 protein. This table has around 47,000 distinct CDR3 sequences, about 22% appearing once. Per the germline V gene, CDR1 is DFQATT and CDR2 is SNEGSKA (reference sequence). The CDR3 sequence is 17 residues long. The V and J ends lost 3 bases and 6 bases respectively, with 26 bases between them. Time point indicated: technical triplicate 3. The source material was PBMCs. This rearrangement joins TRBV20-1 to TRBJ1-1; TRBD1 might be the D (5 bases). The sequence was collected from a man between 60 and 70 years old with HTLV-1-associated myelopathy (HAM/TSP). The CDR3 here is CSARGQSGGGRSAEAFF. CDR3 sequence (DNA): TGCAGTGCTAGGGGTCAGTCGGGCGGGGGTCGGTCGGCTGAAGCTTTCTTT.